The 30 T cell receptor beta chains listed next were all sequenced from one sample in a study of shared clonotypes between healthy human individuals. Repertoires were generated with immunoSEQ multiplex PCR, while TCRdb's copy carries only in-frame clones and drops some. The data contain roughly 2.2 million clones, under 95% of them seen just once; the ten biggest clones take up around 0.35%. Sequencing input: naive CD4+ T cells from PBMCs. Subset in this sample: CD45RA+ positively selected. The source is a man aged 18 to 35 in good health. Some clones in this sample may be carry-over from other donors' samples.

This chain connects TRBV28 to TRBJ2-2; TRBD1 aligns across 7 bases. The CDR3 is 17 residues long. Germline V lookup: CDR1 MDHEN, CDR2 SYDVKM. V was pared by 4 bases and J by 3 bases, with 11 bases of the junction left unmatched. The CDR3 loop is CASSSQTGKVDTGELFF. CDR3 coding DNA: TGTGCCAGCAGTTCGCAGACAGGGAAGGTGGACACCGGGGAGCTGTTTTTT.

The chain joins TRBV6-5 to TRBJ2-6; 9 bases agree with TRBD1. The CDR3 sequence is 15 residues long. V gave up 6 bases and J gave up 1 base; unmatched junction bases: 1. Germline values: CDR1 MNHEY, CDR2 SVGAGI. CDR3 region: CASRGQGSGANVLTF. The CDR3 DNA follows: TGTGCCAGCAGGGGACAGGGTTCTGGGGCCAACGTCCTGACTTTC.

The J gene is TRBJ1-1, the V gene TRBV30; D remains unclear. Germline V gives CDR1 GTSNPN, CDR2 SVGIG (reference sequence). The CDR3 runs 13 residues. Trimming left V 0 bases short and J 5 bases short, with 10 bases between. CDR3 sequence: CAWSVILGTEAFF. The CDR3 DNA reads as TGTGCCTGGAGTGTAATCCTGGGGACTGAAGCTTTCTTT.

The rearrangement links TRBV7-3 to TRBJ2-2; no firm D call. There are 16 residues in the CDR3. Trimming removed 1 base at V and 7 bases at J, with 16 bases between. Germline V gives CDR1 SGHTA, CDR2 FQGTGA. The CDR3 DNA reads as TGTGCCAGCAGCTTAATGTCAGGCCTCAGTAGCGGGGAGCTGTTTTTT. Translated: CASSLMSGLSSGELFF.

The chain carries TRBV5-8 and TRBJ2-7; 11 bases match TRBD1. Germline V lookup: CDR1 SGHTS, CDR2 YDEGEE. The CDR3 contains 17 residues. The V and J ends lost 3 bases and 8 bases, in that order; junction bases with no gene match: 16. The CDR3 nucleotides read TGTGCCAGCAGCTCGTACCTCTCGGACAGGGGGCAACGTAAGCAGTACTTC. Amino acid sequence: CASSSYLSDRGQRKQYF.

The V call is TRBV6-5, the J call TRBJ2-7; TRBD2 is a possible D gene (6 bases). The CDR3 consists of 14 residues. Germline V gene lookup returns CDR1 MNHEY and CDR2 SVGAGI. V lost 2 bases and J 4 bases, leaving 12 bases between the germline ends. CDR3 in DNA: TGTGCCAGCAGTTACAGGGAGGTAGGATACGAGCAGTACTTC. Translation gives CASSYREVGYEQYF.

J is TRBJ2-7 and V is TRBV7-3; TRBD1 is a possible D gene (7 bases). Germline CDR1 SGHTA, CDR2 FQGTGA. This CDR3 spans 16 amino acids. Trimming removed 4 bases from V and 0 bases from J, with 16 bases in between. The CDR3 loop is CASSSTRGTASYEQYF. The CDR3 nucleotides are TGTGCCAGCAGCTCAACCCGGGGGACAGCCTCCTACGAGCAGTACTTC.

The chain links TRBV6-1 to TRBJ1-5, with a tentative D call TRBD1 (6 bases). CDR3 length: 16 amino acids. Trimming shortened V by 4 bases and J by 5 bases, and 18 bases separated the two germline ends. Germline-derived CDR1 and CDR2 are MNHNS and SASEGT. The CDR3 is CASSGGAGNHDQPQHF. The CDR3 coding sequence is TGTGCCAGCAGTGGGGGGGCAGGAAACCACGATCAGCCCCAGCATTTT.

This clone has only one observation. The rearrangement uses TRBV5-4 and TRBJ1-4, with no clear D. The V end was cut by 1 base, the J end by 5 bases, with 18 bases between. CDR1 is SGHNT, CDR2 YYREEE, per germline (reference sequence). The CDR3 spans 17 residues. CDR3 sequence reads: CASSLRTAPRRNEKLFF. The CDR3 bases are TGTGCCAGCAGCTTGCGTACGGCCCCGCGCCGAAATGAAAAACTGTTTTTT.

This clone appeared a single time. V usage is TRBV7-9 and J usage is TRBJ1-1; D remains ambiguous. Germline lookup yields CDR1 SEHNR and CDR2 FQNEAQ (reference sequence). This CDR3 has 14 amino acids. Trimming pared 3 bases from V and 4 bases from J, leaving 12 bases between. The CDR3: CASSFSATGTEAFF. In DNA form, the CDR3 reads TGTGCCAGCAGCTTCTCCGCCACGGGCACTGAAGCTTTCTTT.

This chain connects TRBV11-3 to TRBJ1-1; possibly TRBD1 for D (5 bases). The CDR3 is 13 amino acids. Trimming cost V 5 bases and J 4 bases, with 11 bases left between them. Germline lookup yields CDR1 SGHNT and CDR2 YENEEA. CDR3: CASSPYQGTEAFF. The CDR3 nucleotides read TGTGCCAGCAGCCCATACCAGGGCACTGAAGCTTTCTTT.

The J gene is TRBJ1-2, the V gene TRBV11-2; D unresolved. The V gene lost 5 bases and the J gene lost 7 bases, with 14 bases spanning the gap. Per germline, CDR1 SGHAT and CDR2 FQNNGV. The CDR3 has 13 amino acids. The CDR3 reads CASSRQDFGGYTF. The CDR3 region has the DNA TGTGCCAGCAGCAGGCAGGACTTCGGTGGCTACACCTTC.

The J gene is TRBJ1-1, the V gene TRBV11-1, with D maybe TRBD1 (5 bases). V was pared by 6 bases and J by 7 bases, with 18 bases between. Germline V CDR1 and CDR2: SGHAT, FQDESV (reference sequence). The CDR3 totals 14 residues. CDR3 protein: CASRKRGKVGEAFF. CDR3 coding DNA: TGTGCCAGCAGAAAACGGGGGAAGGTGGGTGAAGCTTTCTTT.

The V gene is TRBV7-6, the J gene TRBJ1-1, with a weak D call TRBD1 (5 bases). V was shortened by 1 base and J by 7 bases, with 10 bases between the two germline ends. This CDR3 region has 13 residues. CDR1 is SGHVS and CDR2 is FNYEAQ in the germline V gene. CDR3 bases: TGTGCCAGCAGCTTAGGTCGCGACAGTGAAGCTTTCTTT. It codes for CASSLGRDSEAFF.

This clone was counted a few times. The DNA for the CDR3 is TGTGCCACCAGCGTAGAACCCCTCAACACTGAAGCTTTCTTT. Protein: CATSVEPLNTEAFF. The rearrangement links TRBV15 to TRBJ1-1; D not resolved. V lost 5 bases and J lost 2, with 12 bases in between. Germline lookup yields CDR1 LNHNV and CDR2 YYDKDF (reference sequence). The CDR3 contains 14 residues.

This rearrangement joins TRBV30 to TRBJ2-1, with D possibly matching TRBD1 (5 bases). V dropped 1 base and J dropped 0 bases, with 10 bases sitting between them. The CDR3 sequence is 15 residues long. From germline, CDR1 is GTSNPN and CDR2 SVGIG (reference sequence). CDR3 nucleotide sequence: TGTGCCTGGAGTGCAGGGAAATCCTCCTACAATGAGCAGTTCTTC. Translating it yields CAWSAGKSSYNEQFF.

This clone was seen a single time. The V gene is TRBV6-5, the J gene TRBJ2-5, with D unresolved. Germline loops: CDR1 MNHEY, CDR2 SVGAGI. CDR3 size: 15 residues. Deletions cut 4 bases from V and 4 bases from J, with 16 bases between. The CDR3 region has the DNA TGTGCCAGCAGTTCCCCCGGAGTAGGGTCAGAGACCCAGTACTTC. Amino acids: CASSSPGVGSETQYF.

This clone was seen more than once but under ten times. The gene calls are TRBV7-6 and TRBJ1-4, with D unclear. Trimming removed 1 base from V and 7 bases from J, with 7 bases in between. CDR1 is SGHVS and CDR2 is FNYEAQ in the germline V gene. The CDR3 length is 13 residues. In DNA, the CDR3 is TGTGCCAGCAGCTTAGAAAGGCGTGAAAAACTGTTTTTT. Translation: CASSLERREKLFF.

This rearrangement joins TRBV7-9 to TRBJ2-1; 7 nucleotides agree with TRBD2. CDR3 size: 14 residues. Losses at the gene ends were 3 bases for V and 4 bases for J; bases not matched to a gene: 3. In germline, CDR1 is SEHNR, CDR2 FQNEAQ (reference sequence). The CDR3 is CASSLGSGYNEQFF. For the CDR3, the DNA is TGTGCCAGCAGCTTGGGTAGCGGGTACAATGAGCAGTTCTTC.

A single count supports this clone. The CDR3 DNA sequence: TGTGCCTCTAGAACAGGGCTGGGGAATGAGCAGTTCTTC. This encodes CASRTGLGNEQFF. V usage is TRBV27 and J usage is TRBJ2-1; maybe TRBD1 (6 bases). V was trimmed by 11 bases and J by 7 bases, leaving 18 bases between them. The CDR3 has 13 amino acids. The germline V gene has CDR1 MNHEY and CDR2 SMNVEV (reference sequence).

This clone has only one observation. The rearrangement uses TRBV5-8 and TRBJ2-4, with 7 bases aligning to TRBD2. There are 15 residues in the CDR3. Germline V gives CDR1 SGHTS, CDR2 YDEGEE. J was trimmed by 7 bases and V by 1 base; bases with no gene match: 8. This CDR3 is CASSLWPQGGNIQYF. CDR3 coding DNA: TGTGCCAGCAGCTTGTGGCCCCAGGGAGGGAACATTCAGTACTTC.

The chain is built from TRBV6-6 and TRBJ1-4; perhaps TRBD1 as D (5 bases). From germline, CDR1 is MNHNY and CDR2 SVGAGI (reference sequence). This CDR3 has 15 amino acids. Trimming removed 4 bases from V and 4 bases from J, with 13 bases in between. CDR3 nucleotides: TGTGCCAGCAGTTCCCGACAGAATCTTAATGAAAAACTGTTTTTT. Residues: CASSSRQNLNEKLFF.

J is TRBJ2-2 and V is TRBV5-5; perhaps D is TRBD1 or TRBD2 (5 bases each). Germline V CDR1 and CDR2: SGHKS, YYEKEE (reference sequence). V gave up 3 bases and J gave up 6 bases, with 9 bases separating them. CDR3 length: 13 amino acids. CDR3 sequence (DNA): TGTGCCAGCAGCTCGGGGCGGGCCGGGGAGCTGTTTTTT. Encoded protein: CASSSGRAGELFF.

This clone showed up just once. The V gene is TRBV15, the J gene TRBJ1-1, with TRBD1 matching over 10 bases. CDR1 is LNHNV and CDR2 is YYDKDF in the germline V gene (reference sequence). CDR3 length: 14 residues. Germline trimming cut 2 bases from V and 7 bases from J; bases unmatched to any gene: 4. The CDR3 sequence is CATSRRQGAGEAFF. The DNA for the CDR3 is TGTGCCACCAGCAGACGACAGGGGGCGGGTGAAGCTTTCTTT.

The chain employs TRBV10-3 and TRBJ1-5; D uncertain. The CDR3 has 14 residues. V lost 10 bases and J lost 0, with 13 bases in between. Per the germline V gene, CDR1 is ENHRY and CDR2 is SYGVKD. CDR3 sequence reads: CASDPGTSNQPQHF. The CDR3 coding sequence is TGTGCCAGTGACCCCGGTACTAGCAATCAGCCCCAGCATTTT.

CDR3 nucleotide sequence: TGTGCCAGCAGCCCGCAATGGCAAGAGACCCAGTACTTC. Translating it yields CASSPQWQETQYF. The chain carries TRBV5-4 and TRBJ2-5; no definite D call. V lost 4 bases to trimming and J lost 2 bases, with 9 bases between them. CDR1 and CDR2 from the germline V gene are SGHNT and YYREEE (reference sequence). The CDR3 has 13 residues.

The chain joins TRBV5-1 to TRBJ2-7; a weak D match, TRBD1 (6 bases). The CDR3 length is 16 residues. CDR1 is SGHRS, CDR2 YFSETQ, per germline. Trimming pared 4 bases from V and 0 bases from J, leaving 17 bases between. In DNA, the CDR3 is TGCGCCAGCAGCCCCGGACTTGTGACAGGCTCCTACGAGCAGTACTTC. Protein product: CASSPGLVTGSYEQYF.

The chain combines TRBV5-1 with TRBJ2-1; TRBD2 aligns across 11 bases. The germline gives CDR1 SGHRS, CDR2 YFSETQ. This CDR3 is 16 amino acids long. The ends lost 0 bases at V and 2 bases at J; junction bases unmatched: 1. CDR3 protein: CASSLGGLAAYNEQFF. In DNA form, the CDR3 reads TGCGCCAGCAGCTTGGGGGGACTAGCGGCCTACAATGAGCAGTTCTTC.

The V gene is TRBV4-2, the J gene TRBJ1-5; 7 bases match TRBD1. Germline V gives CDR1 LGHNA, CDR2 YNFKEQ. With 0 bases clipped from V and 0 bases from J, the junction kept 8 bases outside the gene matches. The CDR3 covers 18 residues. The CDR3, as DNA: TGTGCCAGCAGCCAAGAACCAGGGACAGACTATAGCAATCAGCCCCAGCATTTT. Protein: CASSQEPGTDYSNQPQHF.

CDR3 in amino acids: CASSPFGGPQHF. CDR3 sequence (DNA): TGTGCCAGCAGCCCCTTCGGGGGGCCCCAGCATTTT. The chain couples TRBV28 to TRBJ1-5, with D maybe TRBD1 (5 bases). V was trimmed by 6 bases and J by 9 bases, leaving 12 bases between them. CDR1 is MDHEN and CDR2 is SYDVKM in the germline V gene. The CDR3 covers 12 residues.